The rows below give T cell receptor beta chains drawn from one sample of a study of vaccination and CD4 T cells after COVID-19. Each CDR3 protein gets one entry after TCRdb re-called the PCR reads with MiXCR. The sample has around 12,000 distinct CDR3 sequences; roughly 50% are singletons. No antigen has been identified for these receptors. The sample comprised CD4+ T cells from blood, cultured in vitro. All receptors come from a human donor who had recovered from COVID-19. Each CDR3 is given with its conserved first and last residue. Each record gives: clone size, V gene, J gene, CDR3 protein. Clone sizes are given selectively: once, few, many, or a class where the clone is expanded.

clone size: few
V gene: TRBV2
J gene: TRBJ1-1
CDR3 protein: CATSGGITEAFF

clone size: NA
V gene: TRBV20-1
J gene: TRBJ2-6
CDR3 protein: CSAIGVSGANVLTF

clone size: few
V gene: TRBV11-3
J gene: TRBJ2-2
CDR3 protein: CASSLDRDTGELFF

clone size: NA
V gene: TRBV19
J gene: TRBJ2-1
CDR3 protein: CASSISSSGTYNEQFF

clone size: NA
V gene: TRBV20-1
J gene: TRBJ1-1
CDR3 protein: CSANDAGVTEAFF

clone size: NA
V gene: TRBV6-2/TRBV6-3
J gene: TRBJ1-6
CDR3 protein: CASSYTGRENSPLHF

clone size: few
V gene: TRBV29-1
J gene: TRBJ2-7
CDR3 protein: CSVGKGVRYEQYF

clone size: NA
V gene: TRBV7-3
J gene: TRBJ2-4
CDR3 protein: CASSVASRDIQYF

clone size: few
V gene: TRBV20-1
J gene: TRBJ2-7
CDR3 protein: CSAEGVARLTGEQYF

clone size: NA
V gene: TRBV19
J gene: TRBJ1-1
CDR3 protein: CASSIDRDTEAFF

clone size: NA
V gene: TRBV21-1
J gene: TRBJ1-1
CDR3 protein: CASGQGNTEAFF

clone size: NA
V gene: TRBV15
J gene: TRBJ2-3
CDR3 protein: CATSRDVLRGGDTQYF

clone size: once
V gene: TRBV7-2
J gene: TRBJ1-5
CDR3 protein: CASSLSGYNQPQHF

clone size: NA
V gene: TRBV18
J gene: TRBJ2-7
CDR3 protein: CASSRGADPYEQYF

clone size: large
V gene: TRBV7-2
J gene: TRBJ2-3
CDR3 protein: CASSLEYLRTDTQYF

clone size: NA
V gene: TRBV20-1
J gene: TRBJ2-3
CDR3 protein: CSRGRGWTDTQYF

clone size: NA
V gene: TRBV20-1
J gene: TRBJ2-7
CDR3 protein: CSAREASGGAEQYF

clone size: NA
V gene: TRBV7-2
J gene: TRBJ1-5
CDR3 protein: CVSSVRGNQPQHF

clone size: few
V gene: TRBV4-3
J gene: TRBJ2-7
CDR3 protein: CASSPSIRGFSYEQYF

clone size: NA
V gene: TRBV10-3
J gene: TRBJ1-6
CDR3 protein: CAITKADNSPLHF

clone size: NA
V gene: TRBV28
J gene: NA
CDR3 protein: CASSTGDRGETQYF

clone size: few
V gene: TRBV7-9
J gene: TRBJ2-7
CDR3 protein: CASSPEGRPYEQYF

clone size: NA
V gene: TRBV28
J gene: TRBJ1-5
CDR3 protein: CASRTGEVGNQPQHF

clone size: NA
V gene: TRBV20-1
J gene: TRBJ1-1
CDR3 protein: CSARAPGQGSTEAFF

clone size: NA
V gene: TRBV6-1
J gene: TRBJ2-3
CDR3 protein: CASRNNKRGDRTDTQYF

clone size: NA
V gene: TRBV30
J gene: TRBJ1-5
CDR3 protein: CAWSLQDNQPQHF

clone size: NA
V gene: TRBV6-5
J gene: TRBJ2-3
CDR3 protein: CASSSTGSIVDTQYF

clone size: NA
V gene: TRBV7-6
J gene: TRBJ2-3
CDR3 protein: CASSSRMGDTQYF

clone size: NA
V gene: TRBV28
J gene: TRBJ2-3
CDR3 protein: CASSPAGTVGTDTQYF

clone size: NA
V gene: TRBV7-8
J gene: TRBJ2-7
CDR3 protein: CASSLADGGAPRAYEQYF

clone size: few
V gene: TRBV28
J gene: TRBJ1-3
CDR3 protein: CASSLTQGSGGNTIYF

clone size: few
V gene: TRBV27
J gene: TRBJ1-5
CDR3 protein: CASSNGSPGQPQHF

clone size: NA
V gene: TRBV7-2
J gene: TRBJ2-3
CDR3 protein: CASSPGTDTQYF

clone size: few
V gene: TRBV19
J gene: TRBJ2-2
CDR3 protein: CASRTGASNTGELFF

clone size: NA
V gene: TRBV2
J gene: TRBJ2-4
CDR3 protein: CASSPREVAKNIQYF

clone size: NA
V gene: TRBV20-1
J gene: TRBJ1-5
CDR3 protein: CSARDPTDSSNQPQHF

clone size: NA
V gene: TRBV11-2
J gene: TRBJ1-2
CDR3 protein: CASSLDPRVGANYGYTF

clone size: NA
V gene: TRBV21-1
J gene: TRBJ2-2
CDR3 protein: CASSIITGNTGELFF

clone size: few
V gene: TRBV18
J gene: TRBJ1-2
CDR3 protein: CASSPGGRGYTF

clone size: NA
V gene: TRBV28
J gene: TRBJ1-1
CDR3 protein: CASSPPAWDTEAFF

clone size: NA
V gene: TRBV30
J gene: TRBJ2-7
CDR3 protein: CASLIPGRVSYEQYF

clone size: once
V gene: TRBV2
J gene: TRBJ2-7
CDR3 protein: CASSGTSGGMYEQYF

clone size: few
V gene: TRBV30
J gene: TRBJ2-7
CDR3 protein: CAWSRVKQYF

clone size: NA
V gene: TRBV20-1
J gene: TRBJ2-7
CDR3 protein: CSARGTSASYEQYF

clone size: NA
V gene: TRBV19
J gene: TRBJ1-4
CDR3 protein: CASSKGSTGQKLFF

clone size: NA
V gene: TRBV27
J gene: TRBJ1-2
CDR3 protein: CASSLSGGLYGYTF

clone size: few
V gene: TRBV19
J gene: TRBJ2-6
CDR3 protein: CASSTNRGRISGANVLTF

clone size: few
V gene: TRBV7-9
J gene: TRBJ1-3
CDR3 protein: CASSADRPSGNTIYF

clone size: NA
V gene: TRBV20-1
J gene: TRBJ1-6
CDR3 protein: CSARGTGTGERGSPLHF

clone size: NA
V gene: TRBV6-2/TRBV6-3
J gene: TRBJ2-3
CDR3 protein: CASSPRPSGRTDMQYF

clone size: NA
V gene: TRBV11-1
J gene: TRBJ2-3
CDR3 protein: CASSLSSGGAGDTQYF

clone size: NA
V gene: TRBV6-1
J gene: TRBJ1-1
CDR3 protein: CASSAQQGARTEAFF

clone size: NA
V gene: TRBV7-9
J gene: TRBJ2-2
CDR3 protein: CASSSRDRILNTGELFF